The sequence of this TCR beta chain was determined in a study of blood T cell repertoires in COVID-19. Turning to the study itself: COVID-19 samples collected from the United States, Italy and Spain covered acute and convalescent phases. The cDNA or gDNA used as material had been derived from T cells, B-cell-depleted T cells, or PBMCs.

All enrollees were about 18 to 95 years old and from about 25 US areas. In the original processing: How many nucleated cells were present was estimated from reference gene primer amplification. Profiled with immunoSEQ multiplex PCR; TCRdb holds only in-frame clones, not every one. V, J and clone size are taken as reported in that table, and D and trimming were inferred from the DNA itself. This sample has 300,000 or so clones, with around 90% found just once. Per germline, CDR1 MDHEN and CDR2 SYDVKM. This CDR3 has 14 amino acids. V shed 1 base and J shed 4 bases, with 8 bases lying between them. This chain uses TRBV28 with TRBJ1-5; D is possibly TRBD1 (5 bases). The sample was PBMCs or T cells enriched from blood (not recorded which). The source of this sequence is a woman in her thirties who had recovered from COVID-19. The CDR3 spells CASSLFRENQPQHF. DNA for the CDR3: TGTGCCAGCAGTTTATTCAGGGAAAATCAGCCCCAGCATTTT.